The 15 T cell receptor beta chains listed next were all sequenced from one sample in a study of PD-L1 blockade in urothelial cancer. Assay used: immunoSEQ multiplex PCR; TCRdb lists only in-frame clones, some missing. Here the sample spans tens of thousands of clones, around 86% being singletons. Material: PBMCs, obtained around atezolizumab (anti-PD-L1) treatment. The receptors stem from a man aged 45 to 65 with urothelial cancer.

The rearrangement uses TRBV12-5 and TRBJ1-2; TRBD1 aligns across 8 bases. The germline V gene encodes CDR1 LGHNT and CDR2 FRNRAP. This CDR3 contains 14 residues. V trimming: 2 bases; J trimming: 8 bases; junction bases outside the gene matches: 7. CDR3 DNA sequence: TGTGCTAGTGGTTTGTCTGTGGACAGGGACGGCTACACCTTC. This encodes CASGLSVDRDGYTF.

This clone was observed a few times. The rearrangement uses TRBV6-5 and TRBJ1-1; D possibly corresponds to TRBD1 (6 bases). This CDR3 contains 14 residues. V was trimmed by 6 bases and J by 3 bases, leaving 14 bases between them. Germline V lookup: CDR1 MNHEY, CDR2 SVGAGI. For the CDR3, the DNA is TGTGCCAGCAGCCTCAGGGGTTGGGACACTGAAGCTTTCTTT. Amino acids: CASSLRGWDTEAFF.

CDR3 sequence: CASSPDRLDGEKLFF. For the CDR3, the DNA is TGTGCCAGCAGCCCCGACAGGCTGGATGGAGAAAAACTGTTTTTT. The genes are TRBV7-6 and TRBJ1-4, with a tentative D call TRBD1 (6 bases). The V end was cut by 5 bases, the J end by 8 bases, with 18 bases between. The CDR3 has 15 amino acids. CDR1 is SGHVS, CDR2 FNYEAQ, per germline.

J is TRBJ1-4 and V is TRBV27; D ambiguous. Germline values: CDR1 MNHEY, CDR2 SMNVEV (reference sequence). The CDR3 covers 14 residues. V gave up 2 bases and J gave up 6 bases, with 10 bases separating them. The CDR3 protein is CASSLRGSYEKLFF. In nucleotides, the CDR3 is TGTGCCAGCAGTTTACGGGGTTCATATGAAAAACTGTTTTTT.

As for this clone: Other DNA variants within this sample encode the same CDR3. This chain connects TRBV15 to TRBJ2-7; 7 nucleotides line up with TRBD1. The CDR3 is 17 amino acids. Germline lookup yields CDR1 LNHNV and CDR2 YYDKDF (reference sequence). Trimming removed 0 bases from V and 3 bases from J; junction bases left unmatched: 11. CDR3 DNA: TGTGCCACCAGCAGAGATTTCGGGACAGAGATATTCTACGAGCAGTACTTC. As protein: CATSRDFGTEIFYEQYF.

This chain links TRBV6-6 with TRBJ1-2; D is possibly TRBD1 (5 bases). Trimming removed 7 bases at V and 14 bases at J, with 17 bases between. Germline V gives CDR1 MNHNY, CDR2 SVGAGI (reference sequence). There are 11 residues in the CDR3. CDR3 protein: CASTRGGKGTF. In DNA form, the CDR3 reads TGTGCCAGCACTCGTGGGGGGAAGGGAACCTTC.

The V gene is TRBV2, the J gene TRBJ1-3, with 12 bases that match TRBD1. Per the germline V gene, CDR1 is SNHLY and CDR2 is FYNNEI. The V and J ends lost 6 bases and 0 bases, in that order; junction bases with no gene match: 3. This CDR3 region has 16 residues. The CDR3 spells CASRVGQGASGNTIYF. The CDR3 DNA reads as TGTGCCAGCAGGGTGGGACAGGGGGCCTCTGGAAACACCATATATTTT.

V usage is TRBV13 and J usage is TRBJ2-7, with 10 bases matching TRBD2. With 5 bases clipped from V and 5 bases from J, the junction kept 9 bases outside the gene matches. The CDR3 is made up of 15 amino acids. Germline assignment: CDR1 PRHDT and CDR2 FYEKMQ (reference sequence). CDR3 DNA sequence: TGTGCCAGCAGCGAAGAGCGGGAGGGCCGCGACGAGCAGTACTTC. Translating it yields CASSEEREGRDEQYF. Based on the CDR3 plus reference TRBV13 and TRBJ2-7, the full variable domain is AAGVIQSPRHLIKEKRETATLKCYPIPRHDTVYWYQQGPGQDPQFLISFYEKMQSDKGSIPDRFSAQQFSDYHSELNMSSLELGDSALYFCASSEEREGRDEQYFGPGTRLTVT.

J is TRBJ2-2 and V is TRBV7-9, with 7 bases fitting TRBD1. V was pared by 2 bases and J by 4 bases, with 4 bases of the junction left unmatched. The CDR3 consists of 15 residues. CDR1 is SEHNR, CDR2 FQNEAQ, per germline (reference sequence). CDR3 region: CASSLSAGGTGELFF. The CDR3, as DNA: TGTGCCAGCAGCTTATCTGCAGGGGGCACCGGGGAGCTGTTTTTT.

The V and J genes are TRBV5-8 and TRBJ2-5, with 13 bases fitting TRBD2. CDR3 length: 18 residues. Looked up from germline, CDR1 is SGHTS and CDR2 is YDEGEE. Trimming at V came to 0 bases and at J to 2 bases, leaving 7 bases not matched to a gene. The CDR3 nucleotides are TGTGCCAGCAGCTTGGGATCCCGACTAGCGGGGGGTCAAGAGACCCAGTACTTC. This translates into CASSLGSRLAGGQETQYF.

The V and J genes are TRBV2 and TRBJ2-3, with 11 bases matching TRBD1. The germline gives CDR1 SNHLY, CDR2 FYNNEI. The CDR3 loop spans 15 amino acids. The trim removed 6 bases at V and 4 bases at J, leaving 6 bases unmatched. The CDR3 here is CASREDRGQADTQYF. The CDR3 nucleotides read TGTGCCAGCAGGGAGGACAGGGGGCAGGCAGATACGCAGTATTTT.

The rearrangement links TRBV7-2 to TRBJ2-2; 12 bases fit TRBD2. CDR3 length: 15 residues. The V and J ends lost 6 bases and 6 bases, in that order; junction bases with no gene match: 5. CDR1 is SGHTA, CDR2 FQGNSA, per germline. As DNA, the CDR3 is TGTGCCAGCAGTTCTAGCGGGAGGGCCTCCGGGGAGCTGTTTTTT. Translated: CASSSSGRASGELFF.

V is TRBV29-1 and J is TRBJ1-3; the D gene is possibly TRBD1 (6 bases). CDR3 length equals 15 residues. The germline CDR1 and CDR2 sequences are SQVTM and ANQGSEA. V lost 6 bases, J lost 4 bases, and 19 bases lay in between. The CDR3 nucleotides read TGCAGCGTACGCGTGGGGGGGGCGCGCGGAAACACCATATATTTT. Protein: CSVRVGGARGNTIYF.

The chain carries TRBV7-2 and TRBJ1-2, with 7 bases that match TRBD1. The germline CDR1 and CDR2 sequences are SGHTA and FQGNSA. The CDR3 is 15 residues long. Unmatched junction bases numbered 10, after V lost 5 bases and J lost 4 bases. DNA of the CDR3: TGTGCCAGCAGCGCTCAAGGGGGCAACGGCTATGGCTACACCTTC. It encodes CASSAQGGNGYGYTF.

The CDR3 DNA follows: TGTGCCAGCAGTTCCGAGGACAGGGCGCACGAGCAGTACTTC. This encodes CASSSEDRAHEQYF. V is TRBV6-5 and J is TRBJ2-7; TRBD1 matches 8 bases. Looked up from germline, CDR1 is MNHEY and CDR2 is SVGAGI. Germline trimming cut 4 bases from V and 5 bases from J; bases unmatched to any gene: 7. The CDR3 length is 14 residues.